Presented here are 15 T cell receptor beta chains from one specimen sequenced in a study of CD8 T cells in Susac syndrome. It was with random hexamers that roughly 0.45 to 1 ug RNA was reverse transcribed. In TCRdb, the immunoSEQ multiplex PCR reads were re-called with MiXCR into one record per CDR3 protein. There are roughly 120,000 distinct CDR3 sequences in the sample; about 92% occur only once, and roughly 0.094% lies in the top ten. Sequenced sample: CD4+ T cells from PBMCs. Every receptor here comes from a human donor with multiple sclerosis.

The CDR3 here is CASSRLAEQETQYF. The DNA of the CDR3 is TGTGCCAGCAGCCGACTAGCGGAGCAAGAGACCCAGTACTTC. The V call is TRBV5-6, the J call TRBJ2-5; 9 nucleotides match TRBD2. The CDR3 totals 14 residues. Germline assignment: CDR1 SGHDT and CDR2 YYEEEE. The ends lost 4 bases at V and 2 bases at J; junction bases unmatched: 3. The full variable domain, rest sourced from reference TRBV5-6 and TRBJ2-5, is DAGVTQSPTHLIKTRGQQVTLRCSPKSGHDTVSWYQQALGQGPQFIFQYYEEEERQRGNFPDRFSGHQFPNYSSELNVNALLLGDSALYLCASSRLAEQETQYFGPGTRLLVL.

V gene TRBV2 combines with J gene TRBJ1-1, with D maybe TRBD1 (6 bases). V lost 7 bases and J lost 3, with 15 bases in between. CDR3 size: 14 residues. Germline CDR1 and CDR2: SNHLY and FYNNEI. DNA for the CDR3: TGTGCCAGCAACTTACAGGGTGTGGACACTGAAGCTTTCTTT. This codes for CASNLQGVDTEAFF.

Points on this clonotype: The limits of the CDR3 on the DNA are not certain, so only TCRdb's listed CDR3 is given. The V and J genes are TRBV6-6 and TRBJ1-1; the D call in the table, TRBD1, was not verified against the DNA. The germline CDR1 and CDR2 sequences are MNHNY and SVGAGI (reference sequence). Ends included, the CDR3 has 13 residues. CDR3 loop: CATVAGGGTEAFF.

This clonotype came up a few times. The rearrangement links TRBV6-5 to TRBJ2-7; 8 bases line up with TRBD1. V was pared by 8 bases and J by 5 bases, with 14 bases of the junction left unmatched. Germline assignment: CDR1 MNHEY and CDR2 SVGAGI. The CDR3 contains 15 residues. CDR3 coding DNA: TGTGCCAGCCGTGTAGGGCGACAGGGGTACGACGAGCAGTACTTC. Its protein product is CASRVGRQGYDEQYF.

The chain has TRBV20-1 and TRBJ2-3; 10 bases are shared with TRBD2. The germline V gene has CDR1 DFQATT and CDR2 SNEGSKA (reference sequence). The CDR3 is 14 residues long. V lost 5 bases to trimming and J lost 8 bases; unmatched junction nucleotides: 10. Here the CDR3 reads CSADLAGAGGTQYF. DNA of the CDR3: TGCAGTGCTGATCTAGCGGGGGCCGGTGGTACGCAGTATTTT.

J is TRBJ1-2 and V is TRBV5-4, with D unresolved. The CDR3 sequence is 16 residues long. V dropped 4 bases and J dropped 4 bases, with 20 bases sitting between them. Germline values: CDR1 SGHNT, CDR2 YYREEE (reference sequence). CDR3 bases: TGTGCCAGCAGCACACCGATGGACCTCCGCGGCTATGGCTACACCTTC. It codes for CASSTPMDLRGYGYTF.

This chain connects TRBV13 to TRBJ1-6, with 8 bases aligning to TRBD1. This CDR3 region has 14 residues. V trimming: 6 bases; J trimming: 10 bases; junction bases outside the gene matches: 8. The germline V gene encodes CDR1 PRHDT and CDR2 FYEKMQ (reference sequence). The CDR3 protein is CASRPTGEVSPLHF. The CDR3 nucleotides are TGTGCCAGCAGGCCGACAGGGGAAGTCTCACCCCTCCACTTT.

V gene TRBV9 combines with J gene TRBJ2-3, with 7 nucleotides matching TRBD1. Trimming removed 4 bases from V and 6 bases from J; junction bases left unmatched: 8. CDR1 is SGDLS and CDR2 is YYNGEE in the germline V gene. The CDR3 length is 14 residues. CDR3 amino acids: CASSTHRGSDTQYF. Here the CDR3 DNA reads TGTGCCAGCAGCACCCACAGGGGATCGGATACGCAGTATTTT.

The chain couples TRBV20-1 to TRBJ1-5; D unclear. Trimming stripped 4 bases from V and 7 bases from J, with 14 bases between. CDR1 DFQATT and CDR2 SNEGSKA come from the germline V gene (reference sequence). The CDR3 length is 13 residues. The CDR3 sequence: CSAIVRSDQPQHF. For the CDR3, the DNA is TGCAGTGCTATCGTCAGGTCCGACCAGCCCCAGCATTTT.

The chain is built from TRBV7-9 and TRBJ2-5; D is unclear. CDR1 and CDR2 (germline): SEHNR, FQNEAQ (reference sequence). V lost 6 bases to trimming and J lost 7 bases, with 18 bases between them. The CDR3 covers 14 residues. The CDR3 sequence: CASSYAGRSMTQYF. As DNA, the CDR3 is TGTGCCAGCAGTTATGCTGGACGGTCCATGACCCAGTACTTC.

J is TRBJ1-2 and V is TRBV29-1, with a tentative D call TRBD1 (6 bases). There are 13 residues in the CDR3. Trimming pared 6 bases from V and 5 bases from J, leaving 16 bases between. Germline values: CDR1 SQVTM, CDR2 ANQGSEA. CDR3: CSVTDRREYGYTF. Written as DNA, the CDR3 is TGCAGCGTCACAGACAGGAGAGAGTATGGCTACACCTTC.

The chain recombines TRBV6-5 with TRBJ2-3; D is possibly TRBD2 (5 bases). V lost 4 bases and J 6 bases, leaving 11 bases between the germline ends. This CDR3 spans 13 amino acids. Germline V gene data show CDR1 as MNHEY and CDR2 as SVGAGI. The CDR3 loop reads CASSSNPGDTQYF. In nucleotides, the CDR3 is TGTGCCAGCAGTTCCAACCCGGGGGATACGCAGTATTTT.

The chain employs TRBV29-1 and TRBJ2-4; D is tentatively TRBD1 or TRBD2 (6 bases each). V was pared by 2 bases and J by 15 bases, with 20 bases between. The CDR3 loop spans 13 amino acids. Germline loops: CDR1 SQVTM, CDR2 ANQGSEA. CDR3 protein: CSVEKEGGRGRYF. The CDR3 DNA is TGCAGCGTTGAAAAGGAGGGGGGAAGAGGCCGGTACTTC.

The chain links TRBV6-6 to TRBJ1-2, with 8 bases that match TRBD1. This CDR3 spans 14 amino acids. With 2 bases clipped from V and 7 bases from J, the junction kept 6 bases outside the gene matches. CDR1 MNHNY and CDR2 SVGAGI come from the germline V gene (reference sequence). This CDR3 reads CASSYPDREGGYTF. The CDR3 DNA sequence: TGTGCCAGCAGTTACCCGGACAGGGAGGGTGGCTACACCTTC.

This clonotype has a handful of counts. Here the CDR3 reads CASSPGTANSPLHF. The CDR3 DNA follows: TGTGCCAGCAGCCCCGGGACAGCCAATTCACCCCTCCACTTT. This chain joins TRBV7-2 and TRBJ1-6, with 7 bases lining up with TRBD1. The CDR3 sequence is 14 residues long. Germline V gives CDR1 SGHTA, CDR2 FQGNSA. Unmatched junction bases numbered 5, after V lost 5 bases and J lost 7 bases.